The 16 T cell receptor beta chains below come from one sample, sequenced in a study of metastatic and nonmetastatic thyroid tumors. Patients underwent thyroid surgery, and none had received any treatment before it. TCRdb re-called the PCR reads via MiXCR. The table includes tens of thousands of clones, around a quarter detected once. Input material: blood. These TCRs come from a female donor with papillary thyroid cancer or a benign thyroid nodule (not recorded which). Some clones in this sample may be carry-over from other donors' samples.

This chain links TRBV6-1 with TRBJ1-2, with D unresolved. The CDR3 loop spans 11 amino acids. Looked up from germline, CDR1 is MNHNS and CDR2 is SASEGT. Trimming took off 1 base at V and 8 bases at J, with 5 bases between the two ends. Written as DNA, the CDR3 is TGTGCCAGCAGTGAAGGGGGAGGCTACACCTTC. Its translation: CASSEGGGYTF.

The table lists this clone with a count of one. This may come from a read error, since a much larger clone is one base off. Other DNA sequences of this sample code for an identical CDR3. This chain uses TRBV3-1 with TRBJ2-3, with TRBD2 identical over 7 bases. CDR1 LGHDT and CDR2 YNNKEL come from the germline V gene (reference sequence). The CDR3 has 15 residues. The V segment lost 1 base and the J segment 3 bases; nucleotides outside the gene matches: 4. The CDR3 sequence is CASSQASGSTDTQYF. The CDR3 nucleotides read TGTGCCAGCAGCCAAGCTAGCGGTAGTACAGATACGCAGTATTTT.

This clone occurred many times. Compared with germline, one end of the junction differs, possibly owing to a read error. V gene TRBV5-1 combines with J gene TRBJ2-6; D perhaps matches TRBD2 (5 bases). The CDR3 covers 8 residues. In germline, CDR1 is SGHRS, CDR2 YFSETQ. Here the CDR3 reads CASTPGSF. The DNA of the CDR3 is TGCGCCAGCACCCCGGGGTCTTTC.

This clone was recorded many times. The rearrangement links TRBV24-1 to TRBJ2-1; TRBD2 matches 10 bases. This CDR3 is built from 18 residues. Germline V gene data show CDR1 as KGHDR and CDR2 as SFDVKD. J was trimmed by 0 bases and V by 5 bases; bases with no gene match: 9. The CDR3 coding sequence is TGTGCCACCAGTGGGACTAGCGGTGAGGCACGCTCCTACAATGAGCAGTTCTTC. Amino acid sequence: CATSGTSGEARSYNEQFF.

This clone was seen many times. The chain couples TRBV7-2 to TRBJ2-7, with 8 bases aligning to TRBD2. There are 14 residues in the CDR3. Germline CDR1 SGHTA, CDR2 FQGNSA. V lost 6 bases to trimming and J lost 2 bases; unmatched junction nucleotides: 6. The CDR3 reads CASRQPSGPYEQYF. The CDR3 bases are TGTGCCAGCAGACAACCTAGCGGGCCCTACGAGCAGTACTTC.

This chain joins TRBV25-1 and TRBJ2-7; TRBD1 is a possible D gene (5 bases). Germline V gene data show CDR1 as MGHDK and CDR2 as SYGVNS. Trimming cost V 3 bases and J 7 bases, with 10 bases left between them. The CDR3 is 12 residues long. The CDR3 coding sequence is TGTGCCAGCAGTGACGCAGGGTTAGAGCAGTACTTC. The encoded protein is CASSDAGLEQYF.

In this sample, this clone turned up many times. V gene TRBV27 combines with J gene TRBJ2-3, with 11 bases fitting TRBD2. Germline lookup yields CDR1 MNHEY and CDR2 SMNVEV (reference sequence). CDR3 length: 15 amino acids. J lost 3 bases, V lost 6 bases, and 5 bases had no gene match. The chain's CDR3 is CASSLSGRGTDTQYF. The DNA for the CDR3 is TGTGCCAGCAGCCTTAGCGGGAGGGGAACAGATACGCAGTATTTT.

This clone was recorded many times. The chain uses TRBV2 and TRBJ1-3; TRBD1 is a possible D gene (5 bases). Trimming took off 6 bases at V and 3 bases at J, with 9 bases between the two ends. The CDR3 length is 13 residues. CDR1 is SNHLY, CDR2 FYNNEI, per germline. For the CDR3, the DNA is TGTGCCAGCAGGGAGGGACTTGGAAACACCATATATTTT. Its protein is CASREGLGNTIYF. Supplemented by reference TRBV2 and TRBJ1-3, the full variable domain reads EPEVTQTPSHQVTQMGQEVILRCVPISNHLYFYWYRQILGQKVEFLVSFYNNEISEKSEIFDDQFSVERPDGSNFTLKIRSTKLEDSAMYFCASREGLGNTIYFGEGSWLTVV.

About this clone itself: The conserved final phenylalanine or tryptophan is absent from the CDR3, which likely points to a read error. As DNA, the CDR3 is TGTGCCACCATCAGAGTAAACTATGGCTACACCTGC. It translates to CATIRVNYGYTC. V usage is TRBV15 and J usage is TRBJ1-2; D ambiguous. Per the germline V gene, CDR1 is LNHNV and CDR2 is YYDKDF (reference sequence). The CDR3 sequence is 12 residues long.

This clone was counted between two and nine times. The chain carries TRBV28 and TRBJ1-1, with D unclear. Germline assignment: CDR1 MDHEN and CDR2 SYDVKM. CDR3 length equals 13 residues. V was cut by 6 bases and J by 7 bases, with 15 bases left in between. The CDR3 spells CASRPVVGGEAFF. In DNA form, the CDR3 reads TGTGCCAGCAGGCCAGTGGTTGGAGGTGAAGCTTTCTTT.

This clone came up many times. V usage is TRBV6-1 and J usage is TRBJ2-2; D perhaps matches TRBD2 (6 bases). CDR1 and CDR2 (germline): MNHNS, SASEGT. V was pared by 9 bases and J by 2 bases, with 13 bases between. The CDR3 is 14 residues long. The CDR3 DNA follows: TGTGCCAGTTTAACGGGAGTTAACACCGGGGAGCTGTTTTTT. Its protein is CASLTGVNTGELFF.

This clone was seen only a few times. The rearrangement joins TRBV6-2 or TRBV6-3 to TRBJ2-1; 10 nucleotides line up with TRBD2. Unmatched junction bases numbered 5, after V lost 5 bases and J lost 4 bases. The germline gives CDR1 MNHEY, CDR2 SVGEGT. This CDR3 has 15 residues. The CDR3 bases are TGTGCCAGCAGTCCCGGGACTAGCGAATACAATGAGCAGTTCTTC. Protein sequence: CASSPGTSEYNEQFF.

This clone has at least ten counts. This chain links TRBV20-1 with TRBJ2-5; the match to TRBD1 covers 7 bases. This CDR3 has 16 amino acids. The J segment lost 0 bases and the V segment lost 5 bases, leaving 12 bases of the junction unmatched. The V gene's germline CDR1 is DFQATT and CDR2 SNEGSKA (reference sequence). The CDR3 region is CSAGTGEAVHQETQYF. CDR3 DNA: TGCAGTGCTGGAACAGGGGAAGCGGTACACCAAGAGACCCAGTACTTC.

This clone was counted many times. The J gene is TRBJ2-3, the V gene TRBV6-6, with 12 bases that match TRBD2. Germline loops: CDR1 MNHNY, CDR2 SVGAGI (reference sequence). CDR3 length: 17 residues. V trimming: 6 bases; J trimming: 2 bases; junction bases outside the gene matches: 9. CDR3 bases: TGTGCCAGCAGCCAAAGACTAGCGGGAGAGGTCACAGATACGCAGTATTTT. It specifies CASSQRLAGEVTDTQYF.

The chain has TRBV12-3 or TRBV12-4 and TRBJ1-1; TRBD1 matches at 9 bases. CDR3 length equals 17 residues. Trimming removed 6 bases from V and 1 base from J; junction bases left unmatched: 12. CDR3 DNA: TGTGCCAGCAGGCCTGGACAGGGGAGAGGGGAGAACACTGAAGCTTTCTTT. It specifies CASRPGQGRGENTEAFF.

Sample share makes this clone medium-sized. V is TRBV6-5 and J is TRBJ1-3, with D perhaps matching TRBD1 (6 bases). The length of the CDR3 is 15 residues. The V end was cut by 2 bases, the J end by 4 bases, with 12 bases between. Germline loops: CDR1 MNHEY, CDR2 SVGAGI. The CDR3 DNA follows: TGTGCCAGCAGTTACCGGGGGACATCCGGAAACACCATATATTTT. Encoded protein: CASSYRGTSGNTIYF.